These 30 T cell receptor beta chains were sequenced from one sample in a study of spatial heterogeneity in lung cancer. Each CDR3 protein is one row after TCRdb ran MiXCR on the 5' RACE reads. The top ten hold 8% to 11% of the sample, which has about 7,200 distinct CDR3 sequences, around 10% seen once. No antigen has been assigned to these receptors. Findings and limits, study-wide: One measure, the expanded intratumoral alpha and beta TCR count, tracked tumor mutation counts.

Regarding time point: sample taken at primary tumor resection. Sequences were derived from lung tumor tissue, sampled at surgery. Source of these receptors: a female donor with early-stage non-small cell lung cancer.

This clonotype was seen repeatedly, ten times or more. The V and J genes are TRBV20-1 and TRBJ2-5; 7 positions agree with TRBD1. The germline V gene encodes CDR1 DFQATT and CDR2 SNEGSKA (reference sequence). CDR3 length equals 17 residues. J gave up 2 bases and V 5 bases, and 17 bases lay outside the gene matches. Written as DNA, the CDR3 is TGCAGTGCTGCATCGCCACTGATTCGACAGGGACAAGAGACCCAGTACTTC. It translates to CSAASPLIRQGQETQYF.

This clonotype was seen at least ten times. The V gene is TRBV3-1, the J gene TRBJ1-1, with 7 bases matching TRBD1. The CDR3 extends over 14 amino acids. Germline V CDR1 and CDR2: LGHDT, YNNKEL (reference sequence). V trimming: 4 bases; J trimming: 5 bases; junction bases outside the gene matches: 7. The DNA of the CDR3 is TGTGCCAGCAGCCTCCGAAGACAGGGAACTGAAGCTTTCTTT. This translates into CASSLRRQGTEAFF.

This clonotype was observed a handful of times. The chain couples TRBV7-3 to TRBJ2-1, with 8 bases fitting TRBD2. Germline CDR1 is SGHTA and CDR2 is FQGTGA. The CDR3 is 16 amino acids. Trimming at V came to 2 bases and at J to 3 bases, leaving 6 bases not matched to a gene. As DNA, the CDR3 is TGTGCCAGCAGCTTACTCGGGGGGGCCCTCTACAATGAGCAGTTCTTC. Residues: CASSLLGGALYNEQFF.

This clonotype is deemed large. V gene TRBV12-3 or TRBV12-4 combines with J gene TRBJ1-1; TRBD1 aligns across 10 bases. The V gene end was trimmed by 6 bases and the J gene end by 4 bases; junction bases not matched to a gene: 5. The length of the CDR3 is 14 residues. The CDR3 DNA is TGTGCCAGCAGAAACCGGGACAGGGGCACTGAAGCTTTCTTT. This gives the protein CASRNRDRGTEAFF.

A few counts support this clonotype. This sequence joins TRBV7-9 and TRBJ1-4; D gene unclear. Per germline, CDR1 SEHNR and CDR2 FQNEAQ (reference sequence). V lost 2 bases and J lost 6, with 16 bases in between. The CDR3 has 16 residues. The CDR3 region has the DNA TGTGCCAGCAGCTTAAGGATGACTTCACGGGATGAAAAACTGTTTTTT. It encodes CASSLRMTSRDEKLFF.

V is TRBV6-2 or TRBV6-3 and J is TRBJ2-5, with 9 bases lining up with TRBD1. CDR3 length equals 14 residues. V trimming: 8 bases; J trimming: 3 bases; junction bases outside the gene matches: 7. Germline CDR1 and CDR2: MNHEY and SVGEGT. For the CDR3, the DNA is TGTGCCAGCGATCTTACAGGGGGCAAAGAGACCCAGTACTTC. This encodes CASDLTGGKETQYF.

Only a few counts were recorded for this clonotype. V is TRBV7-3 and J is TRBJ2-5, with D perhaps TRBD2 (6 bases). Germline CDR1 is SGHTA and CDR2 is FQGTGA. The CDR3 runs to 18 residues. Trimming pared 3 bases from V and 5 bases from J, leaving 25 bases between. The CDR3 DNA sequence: TGTGCCAGCAGCTTCTATCGGGCTAGCGAGGGCGAAGGGGAGACCCAGTACTTC. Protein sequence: CASSFYRASEGEGETQYF.

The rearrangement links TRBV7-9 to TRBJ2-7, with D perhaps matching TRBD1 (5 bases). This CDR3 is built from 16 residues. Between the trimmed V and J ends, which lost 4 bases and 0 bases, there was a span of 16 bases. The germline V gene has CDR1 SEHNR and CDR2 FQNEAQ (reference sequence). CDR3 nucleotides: TGTGCCAGCAGCTCCGTTGGCCAGGGCCTCTCCTACGAGCAGTACTTC. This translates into CASSSVGQGLSYEQYF.

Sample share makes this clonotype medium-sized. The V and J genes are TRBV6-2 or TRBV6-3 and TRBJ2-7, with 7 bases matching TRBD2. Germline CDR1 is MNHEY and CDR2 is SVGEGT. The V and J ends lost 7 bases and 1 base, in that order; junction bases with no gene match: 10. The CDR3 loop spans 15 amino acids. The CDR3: CASTEGLAVSYEQYF. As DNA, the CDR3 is TGTGCCAGCACGGAGGGGCTAGCGGTTTCCTACGAGCAGTACTTC.

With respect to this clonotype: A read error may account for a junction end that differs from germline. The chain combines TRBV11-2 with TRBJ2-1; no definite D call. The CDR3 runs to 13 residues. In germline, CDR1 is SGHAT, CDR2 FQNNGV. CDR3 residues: CASSPSNSNERFF. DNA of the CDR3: TGTGCCAGCAGCCCGTCCAACAGCAATGAGCGGTTCTTC. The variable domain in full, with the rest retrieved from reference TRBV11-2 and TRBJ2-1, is EAGVAQSPRYKIIEKRQSVAFWCNPISGHATLYWYQQILGQGPKLLIQFQNNGVVDDSQLPKDRFSAERLKGVDSTLKIQPAKLEDSAVYLCASSPSNSNERFFGPGTRLTVL.

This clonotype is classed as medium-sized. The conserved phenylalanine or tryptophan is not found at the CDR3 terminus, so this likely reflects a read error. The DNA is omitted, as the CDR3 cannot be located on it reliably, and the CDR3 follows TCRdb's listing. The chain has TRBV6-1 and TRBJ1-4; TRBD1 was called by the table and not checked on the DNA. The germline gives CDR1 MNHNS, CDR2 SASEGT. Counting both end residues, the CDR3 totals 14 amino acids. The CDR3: CASSSGTGDLPRVV.

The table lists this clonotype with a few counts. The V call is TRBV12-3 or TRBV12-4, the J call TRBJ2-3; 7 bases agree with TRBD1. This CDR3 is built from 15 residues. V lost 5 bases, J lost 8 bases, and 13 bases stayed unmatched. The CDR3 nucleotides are TGTGCCAGCAGTCCTCGGGGTGCTGCAGGGGGTACGCAGTATTTT. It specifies CASSPRGAAGGTQYF.

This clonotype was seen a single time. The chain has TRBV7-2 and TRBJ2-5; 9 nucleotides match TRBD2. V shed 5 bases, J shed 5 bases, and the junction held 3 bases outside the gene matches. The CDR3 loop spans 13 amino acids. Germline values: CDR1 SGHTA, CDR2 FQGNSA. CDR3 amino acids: CASSRGGEETQYF. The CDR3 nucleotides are TGTGCCAGCAGCCGCGGGGGGGAGGAGACCCAGTACTTC.

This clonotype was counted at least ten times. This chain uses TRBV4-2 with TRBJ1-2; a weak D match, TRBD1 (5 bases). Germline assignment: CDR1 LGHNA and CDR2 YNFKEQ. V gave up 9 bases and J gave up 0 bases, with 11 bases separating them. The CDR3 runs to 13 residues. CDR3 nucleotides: TGTGCCAGTGGGGGGTCCCCTAACTATGGCTACACCTTC. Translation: CASGGSPNYGYTF.

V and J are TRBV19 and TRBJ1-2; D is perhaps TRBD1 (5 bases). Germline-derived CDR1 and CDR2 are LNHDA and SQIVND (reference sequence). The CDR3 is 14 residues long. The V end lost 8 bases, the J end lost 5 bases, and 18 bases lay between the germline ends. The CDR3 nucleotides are TGTGCCAGTTCTACGACGGGGGATACTTATGGCTACACCTTC. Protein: CASSTTGDTYGYTF.

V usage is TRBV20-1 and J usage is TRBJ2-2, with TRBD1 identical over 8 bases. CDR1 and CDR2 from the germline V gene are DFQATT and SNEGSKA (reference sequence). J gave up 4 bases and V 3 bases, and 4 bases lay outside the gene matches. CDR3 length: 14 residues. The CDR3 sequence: CSASGQGGTGELFF. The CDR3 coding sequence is TGCAGTGCTAGCGGACAGGGAGGCACCGGGGAGCTGTTTTTT.

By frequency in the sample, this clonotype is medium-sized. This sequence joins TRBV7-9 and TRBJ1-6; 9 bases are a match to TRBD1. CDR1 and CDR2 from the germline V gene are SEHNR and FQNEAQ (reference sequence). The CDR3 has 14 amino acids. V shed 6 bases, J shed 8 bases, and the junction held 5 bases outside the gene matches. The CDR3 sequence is CASRMDRGDSPLHF. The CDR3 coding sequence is TGTGCCAGCAGGATGGACAGGGGAGATTCACCCCTCCACTTT.

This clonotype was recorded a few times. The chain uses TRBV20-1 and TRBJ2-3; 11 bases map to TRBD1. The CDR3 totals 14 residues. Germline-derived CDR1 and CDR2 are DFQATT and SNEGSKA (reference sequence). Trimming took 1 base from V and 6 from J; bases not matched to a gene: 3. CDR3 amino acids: CSARVGQGDDTQYF. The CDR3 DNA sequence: TGCAGTGCTAGAGTGGGACAGGGGGACGATACGCAGTATTTT.

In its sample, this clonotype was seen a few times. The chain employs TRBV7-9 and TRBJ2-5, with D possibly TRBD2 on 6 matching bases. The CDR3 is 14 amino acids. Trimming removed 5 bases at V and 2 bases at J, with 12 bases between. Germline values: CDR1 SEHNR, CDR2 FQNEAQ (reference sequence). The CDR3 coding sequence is TGTGCCAGCAGCCTGTGGGGGAGGCAAGAGACCCAGTACTTC. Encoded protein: CASSLWGRQETQYF.

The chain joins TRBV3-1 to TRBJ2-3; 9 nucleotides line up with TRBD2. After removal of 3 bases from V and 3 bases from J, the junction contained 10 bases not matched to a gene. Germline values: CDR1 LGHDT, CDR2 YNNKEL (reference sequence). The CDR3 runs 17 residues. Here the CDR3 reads CASSHSLAGIETDTQYF. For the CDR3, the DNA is TGTGCCAGCAGCCACTCGCTAGCGGGGATTGAAACAGATACGCAGTATTTT.

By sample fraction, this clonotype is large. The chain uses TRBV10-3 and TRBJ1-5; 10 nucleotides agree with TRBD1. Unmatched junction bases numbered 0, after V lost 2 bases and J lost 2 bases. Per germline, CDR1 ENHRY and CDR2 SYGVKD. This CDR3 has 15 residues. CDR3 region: CAISEGQGGNQPQHF. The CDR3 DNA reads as TGTGCCATCAGTGAGGGACAGGGGGGCAATCAGCCCCAGCATTTT.

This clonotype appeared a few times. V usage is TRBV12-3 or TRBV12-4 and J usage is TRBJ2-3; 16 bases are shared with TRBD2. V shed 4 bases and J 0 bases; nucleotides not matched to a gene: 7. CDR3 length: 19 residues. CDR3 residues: CASSSRGLAGGPSTDTQYF. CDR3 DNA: TGTGCCAGCAGTTCCCGGGGACTAGCGGGGGGGCCTAGCACAGATACGCAGTATTTT.

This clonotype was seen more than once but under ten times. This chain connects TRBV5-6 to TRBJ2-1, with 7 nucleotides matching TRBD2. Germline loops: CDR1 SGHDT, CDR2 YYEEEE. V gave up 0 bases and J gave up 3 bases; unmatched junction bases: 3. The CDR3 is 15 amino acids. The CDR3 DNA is TGTGCCAGCAGCTTGGGGCTAGCGGACTACAATGAGCAGTTCTTC. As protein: CASSLGLADYNEQFF.

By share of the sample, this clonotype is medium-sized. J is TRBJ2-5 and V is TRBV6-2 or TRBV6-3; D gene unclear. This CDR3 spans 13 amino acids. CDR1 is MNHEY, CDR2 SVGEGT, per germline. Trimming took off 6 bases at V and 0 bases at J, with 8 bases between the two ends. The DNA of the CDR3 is TGTGCCAGCAGAGCGAAACACCAAGAGACCCAGTACTTC. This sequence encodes CASRAKHQETQYF.

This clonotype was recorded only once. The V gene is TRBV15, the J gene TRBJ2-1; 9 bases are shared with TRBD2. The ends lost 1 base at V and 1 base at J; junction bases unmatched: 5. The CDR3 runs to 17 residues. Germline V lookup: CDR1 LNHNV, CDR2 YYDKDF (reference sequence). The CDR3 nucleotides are TGTGCCACCAGCAGAGTTAGCGGGGGCGGGTCCTACAATGAGCAGTTCTTC. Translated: CATSRVSGGGSYNEQFF.

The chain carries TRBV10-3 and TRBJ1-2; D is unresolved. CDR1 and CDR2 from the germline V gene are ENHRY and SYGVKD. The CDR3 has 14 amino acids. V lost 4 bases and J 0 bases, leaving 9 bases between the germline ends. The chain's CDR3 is CAISALPTNYGYTF. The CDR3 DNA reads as TGTGCCATCAGTGCGTTGCCAACTAACTATGGCTACACCTTC.

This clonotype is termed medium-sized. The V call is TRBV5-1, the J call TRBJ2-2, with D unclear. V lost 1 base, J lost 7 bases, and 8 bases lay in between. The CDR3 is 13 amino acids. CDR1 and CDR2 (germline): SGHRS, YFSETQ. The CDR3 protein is CASSLSAFGELFF. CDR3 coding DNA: TGCGCCAGCAGCTTGAGTGCCTTCGGGGAGCTGTTTTTT.

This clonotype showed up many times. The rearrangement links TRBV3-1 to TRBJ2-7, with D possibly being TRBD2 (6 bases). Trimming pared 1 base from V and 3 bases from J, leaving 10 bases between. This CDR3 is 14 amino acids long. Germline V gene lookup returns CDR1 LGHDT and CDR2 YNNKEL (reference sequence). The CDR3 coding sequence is TGTGCCAGCAGCCAAGGGGGAGGCGGCTACGAGCAGTACTTC. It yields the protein CASSQGGGGYEQYF.

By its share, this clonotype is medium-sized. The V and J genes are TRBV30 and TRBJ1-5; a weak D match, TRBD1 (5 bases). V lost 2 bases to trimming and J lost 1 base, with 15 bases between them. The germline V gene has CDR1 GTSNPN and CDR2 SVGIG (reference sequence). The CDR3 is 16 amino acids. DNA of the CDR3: TGTGCCTGGAGTCCCCTAGGCGGACAAAGCAATCAGCCCCAGCATTTT. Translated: CAWSPLGGQSNQPQHF.

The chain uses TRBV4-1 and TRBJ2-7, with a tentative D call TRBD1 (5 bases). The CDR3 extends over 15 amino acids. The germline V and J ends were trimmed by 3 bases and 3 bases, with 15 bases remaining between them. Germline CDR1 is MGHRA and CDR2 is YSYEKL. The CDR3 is CASSQGPQAYYEQYF. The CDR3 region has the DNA TGCGCCAGCAGCCAGGGTCCACAGGCCTACTACGAGCAGTACTTC.